The T cell receptor beta chain described here comes from a study of PD-1 blockade in classical Hodgkin lymphoma. As for the study in general: Intravenous infusions of nivolumab 3 mg/kg reached patients every 2 weeks. Study-level points and caveats: Later analyses included only patients treated at least 1 year post-ASCT. Complete responders started with a diversity level that resembled newly diagnosed patients at baseline.

Every patient experienced relapse after autologous stem cell transplantation, and brentuximab vedotin exposure varied. With respect to this clone: Antigen: not known.

The CDR3 has 16 residues. V trimming: 3 bases; J trimming: 5 bases; junction bases outside the gene matches: 7. Germline CDR1 is MNHNS and CDR2 is SASEGT. The method was immunoSEQ multiplex PCR; TCRdb's version includes in-frame clones alone and lacks a portion of them. Here the sample spans 13,000 to 15,000 clones, about 60% being singletons. Material: peripheral blood mononuclear cells (PBMCs), obtained at baseline. The chain is built from TRBV6-1 and TRBJ2-1; 10 bases match TRBD2. This clonotype was obtained from a human donor with classical Hodgkin lymphoma. DNA of the CDR3: TGTGCCAGCAGTGAGTCCCTAGCGGGGGTCGACAATGAGCAGTTCTTC. Protein: CASSESLAGVDNEQFF.